This passage covers 30 T cell receptor beta chains from one sample sequenced in a study of T cells in Graves' hyperthyroidism and ophthalmopathy. Template material for amplifying TCR beta CDR3 regions consisted of RNA transcripts. Primed by the HTBI set, a first-round RT-PCR was run on the TCR CDR3. TCRdb fed the multiplex PCR reads into MiXCR, producing one record per CDR3 protein. The sample holds about 350,000 distinct CDR3 sequences, about 13% seen once. The sequenced material came from blood. The receptors come from a middle-aged woman with Graves' ophthalmopathy.

The chain uses TRBV11-2 and TRBJ1-2; TRBD1 might be the D (5 bases). With 5 bases removed from V and 8 bases from J, the gap between germline ends came to 21 bases. This CDR3 has 15 amino acids. The germline CDR1 and CDR2 sequences are SGHAT and FQNNGV. Here the CDR3 reads CASSSMDNPEMGYTF. The CDR3 region has the DNA TGTGCCAGCAGCAGCATGGACAACCCGGAGATGGGCTACACCTTC.

This clonotype was found a few times. The chain links TRBV6-1 to TRBJ2-2; 8 bases map to TRBD1. The ends lost 5 bases at V and 6 bases at J; junction bases unmatched: 5. Germline V gene sequence: CDR1 MNHNS, CDR2 SASEGT. The CDR3 sequence is 14 residues long. In nucleotides, the CDR3 is TGTGCCAGCAGTAGGGACAGGCTGGCCGGGGAGCTGTTTTTT. Translating it yields CASSRDRLAGELFF.

This clonotype was recorded at least ten times. The chain couples TRBV19 to TRBJ1-1; 11 nucleotides align to TRBD1. Per the germline V gene, CDR1 is LNHDA and CDR2 is SQIVND (reference sequence). This CDR3 region has 15 residues. J lost 5 bases, V lost 5 bases, and 7 bases had no gene match. The CDR3, as DNA: TGTGCCAGTAGTCAAAGGGACAGGGGGTATACTGAAGCTTTCTTT. Translating gives CASSQRDRGYTEAFF.

The chain is built from TRBV30 and TRBJ2-3; 8 bases map to TRBD2. The germline CDR1 and CDR2 sequences are GTSNPN and SVGIG (reference sequence). CDR3 length equals 15 residues. V was clipped by 2 bases and J by 3 bases; unmatched bases: 7. CDR3 region: CAWSFSGRRTDTQYF. Written as DNA, the CDR3 is TGTGCCTGGAGTTTCAGCGGGAGAAGAACAGATACGCAGTATTTT. Together with reference TRBV30 and TRBJ2-3, the CDR3 gives the full variable domain: SQTIHQWPATLVQPVGSPLSLECTVEGTSNPNLYWYRQAAGRGLQLLFYSVGIGQISSEVPQNLSASRPQDRQFILSSKKLLLSDSGFYLCAWSFSGRRTDTQYFGPGTRLTVL.

In its sample, this clonotype was seen many times. The chain combines TRBV25-1 with TRBJ1-6; D gene ambiguous. The V gene's germline CDR1 is MGHDK and CDR2 SYGVNS. CDR3 size: 13 residues. The V and J ends lost 4 bases and 10 bases respectively, with 11 bases between them. Here the CDR3 reads CASSGHNLSPLHF. Written as DNA, the CDR3 is TGTGCCAGCAGTGGTCACAATCTATCACCCCTCCACTTT.

The chain uses TRBV6-5 and TRBJ2-7; the D is unclear. Germline V gives CDR1 MNHEY, CDR2 SVGAGI. The CDR3 is made up of 13 amino acids. V lost 0 bases and J lost 5, with 8 bases in between. CDR3 nucleotides: TGTGCCAGCAGTTACTCCCCGGTGGACGAGCAGTACTTC. It codes for CASSYSPVDEQYF.

This clonotype was counted at least ten times. V is TRBV18 and J is TRBJ1-1; possibly TRBD1 for D (6 bases). The germline V and J ends were trimmed by 6 bases and 1 base, with 15 bases remaining between them. The CDR3 length is 15 residues. Germline CDR1 KGHSH, CDR2 LQKENI. Here the CDR3 DNA reads TGTGCCAGCTCCCTGGGGGGGGCAGGGAACACTGAAGCTTTCTTT. As protein: CASSLGGAGNTEAFF.

The chain carries TRBV4-1 and TRBJ1-1; D call uncertain. The V gene's germline CDR1 is MGHRA and CDR2 YSYEKL. The V end was cut by 0 bases, the J end by 0 bases, with 23 bases between. The CDR3 is made up of 20 amino acids. As DNA, the CDR3 is TGCGCCAGCAGCCAAGATATGGAGACCGTATCAAGTCGGGTGAACACTGAAGCTTTCTTT. Translating it yields CASSQDMETVSSRVNTEAFF.

This clonotype appeared a few times. The chain joins TRBV7-9 to TRBJ2-1; weak D call: TRBD1 (7 bases). Germline loops: CDR1 SEHNR, CDR2 FQNEAQ (reference sequence). V shed 3 bases and J shed 5 bases, with 14 bases lying between them. The CDR3 extends over 15 amino acids. This chain's CDR3 is CASSFRGDTHNEQFF. CDR3 bases: TGTGCCAGCAGCTTCAGGGGGGATACCCACAATGAGCAGTTCTTC.

This clonotype was recorded at least ten times. The CDR3 sequence: CASSDRVAAQYF. The CDR3 DNA sequence: TGTGCCAGCAGTGACAGGGTGGCGGCCCAGTACTTC. The genes are TRBV6-1 and TRBJ2-5, with D possibly matching TRBD1 (5 bases). The CDR3 is made up of 12 amino acids. Germline-derived CDR1 and CDR2 are MNHNS and SASEGT. V dropped 3 bases and J dropped 9 bases, with 11 bases sitting between them.

This clonotype was seen a few times. This sequence joins TRBV6-4 and TRBJ1-1; D is possibly TRBD1 (6 bases). V was clipped by 6 bases and J by 10 bases, with 18 bases between them. The CDR3 is 13 residues long. Germline CDR1 MRHNA, CDR2 SNTAGT. This chain's CDR3 is CASSLRTEGVAFF. The CDR3 DNA sequence: TGTGCCAGCAGCCTCCGGACCGAGGGGGTAGCTTTCTTT.

Ten or more counts support this clonotype. V usage is TRBV25-1 and J usage is TRBJ2-5; a weak D match, TRBD2 (6 bases). V was cut by 4 bases and J by 5 bases, with 11 bases left in between. The CDR3 runs 13 residues. Germline-derived CDR1 and CDR2 are MGHDK and SYGVNS. The CDR3 loop reads CASSGGGMETQYF. The CDR3 coding sequence is TGTGCCAGCAGTGGGGGAGGCATGGAGACCCAGTACTTC.

The rearrangement joins TRBV20-1 to TRBJ2-7; D is unclear. The CDR3 sequence is 11 residues long. CDR1 DFQATT and CDR2 SNEGSKA come from the germline V gene (reference sequence). The V gene lost 5 bases and the J gene lost 3 bases, with 8 bases spanning the gap. The DNA of the CDR3 is TGCAGTGCTGTAAGGCTCTACGAGCAGTACTTC. Its translation is CSAVRLYEQYF.

The V gene is TRBV7-8, the J gene TRBJ2-2, with D maybe TRBD2 (5 bases). Trimming left V 3 bases short and J 3 bases short, with 11 bases between. Per the germline V gene, CDR1 is SGHVS and CDR2 is FQNEAQ. The CDR3 runs 15 residues. For the CDR3, the DNA is TGTGCCAGCAGCTTGGCCGGGGTGGACACCGGGGAGCTGTTTTTT. It encodes CASSLAGVDTGELFF.

The V and J genes are TRBV30 and TRBJ2-3; possibly TRBD2 for D (5 bases). V lost 4 bases and J lost 7, with 15 bases in between. The CDR3 runs 13 residues. Germline V gene lookup returns CDR1 GTSNPN and CDR2 SVGIG (reference sequence). CDR3 nucleotide sequence: TGTGCCTGGATAAGGGAACGGGGAAATACGCAGTATTTT. Its protein is CAWIRERGNTQYF.

The chain employs TRBV7-8 and TRBJ2-7; D is undetermined. There are 13 residues in the CDR3. Trimming cost V 5 bases and J 3 bases, with 11 bases left between them. Germline CDR1 SGHVS, CDR2 FQNEAQ. This chain's CDR3 is CASSLSRFYEQYF. The CDR3 DNA sequence: TGTGCCAGCAGCCTTAGTAGGTTCTACGAGCAGTACTTC.

The CDR3, as DNA: TGCGCCAGCAGCTTTCTTGCCGGGACAGGGGTGCAAAAACTGTTTTTT. Its translation is CASSFLAGTGVQKLFF. V is TRBV5-1 and J is TRBJ1-4; TRBD1 agrees at 10 bases. The CDR3 has 16 residues. The germline V gene encodes CDR1 SGHRS and CDR2 YFSETQ. The J segment lost 9 bases and the V segment lost 2 bases, leaving 10 bases of the junction unmatched. Full variable domain (rest looked up from reference TRBV5-1 and TRBJ1-4): KAGVTQTPRYLIKTRGQQVTLSCSPISGHRSVSWYQQTPGQGLQFLFEYFSETQRNKGNFPGRFSGRQFSNSRSEMNVSTLELGDSALYLCASSFLAGTGVQKLFFGSGTQLSVL.

In this sample, this clonotype turned up a few times. The chain is built from TRBV20-1 and TRBJ2-1, with no clear D. CDR1 and CDR2 from the germline V gene are DFQATT and SNEGSKA (reference sequence). V lost 6 bases and J 9 bases, leaving 9 bases between the germline ends. CDR3 length: 10 residues. The CDR3 is CSAGSSEQFF. The CDR3, as DNA: TGCAGTGCCGGGTCGAGTGAGCAGTTCTTC.

This clonotype was detected many times. The chain is built from TRBV24-1 and TRBJ2-2; D unclear. The germline CDR1 and CDR2 sequences are KGHDR and SFDVKD. Trimming removed 0 bases from V and 2 bases from J, with 12 bases in between. The CDR3 runs to 17 residues. CDR3 sequence: CATSDLLGSFNTGELFF. CDR3 in DNA: TGTGCCACCAGTGATTTGTTAGGCAGTTTTAACACCGGGGAGCTGTTTTTT.

This clonotype was seen ten or more times. The genes are TRBV9 and TRBJ2-7, with D maybe TRBD1 (5 bases). V lost 4 bases and J 5 bases, leaving 16 bases between the germline ends. Germline CDR1 and CDR2: SGDLS and YYNGEE. The CDR3 has 14 residues. The chain's CDR3 is CASSRWQGVNEQYF. The CDR3 DNA reads as TGTGCCAGCAGCCGGTGGCAGGGCGTAAACGAGCAGTACTTC.

This clonotype appeared many times. This rearrangement joins TRBV6-5 to TRBJ1-6; D possibly corresponds to TRBD1 (5 bases). Per the germline V gene, CDR1 is MNHEY and CDR2 is SVGAGI. The CDR3 contains 14 residues. Trimming pared 4 bases from V and 5 bases from J, leaving 9 bases between. CDR3 in DNA: TGTGCCAGCAGTTTCCGACAGAATAATTCACCCCTCCACTTT. Protein: CASSFRQNNSPLHF.

The chain has TRBV5-1 and TRBJ2-1; D gene uncertain. With 4 bases removed from V and 7 bases from J, the gap between germline ends came to 9 bases. CDR1 is SGHRS, CDR2 YFSETQ, per germline. The CDR3 is made up of 12 amino acids. Written as DNA, the CDR3 is TGCGCCAGCAGCGTCGGTATGAATGAGCAGTTCTTC. Amino acids: CASSVGMNEQFF.

This clonotype occurred a few times. The rearrangement links TRBV28 to TRBJ2-1, with a possible D match to TRBD2 (5 bases). The CDR3 covers 17 residues. Trimming cost V 4 bases and J 7 bases, with 23 bases left between them. Germline V gene sequence: CDR1 MDHEN, CDR2 SYDVKM. The CDR3 protein is CASSSSNALRGRNEQFF. The CDR3 nucleotides are TGTGCCAGCAGTTCATCCAATGCCCTCCGCGGGCGGAATGAGCAGTTCTTC.

This clonotype appeared a few times. The chain has TRBV9 and TRBJ2-3; unclear D gene. V lost 1 base and J 0 bases, leaving 15 bases between the germline ends. This CDR3 contains 17 residues. The germline CDR1 and CDR2 sequences are SGDLS and YYNGEE. CDR3 protein: CASSVPLGPISTDTQYF. The CDR3 bases are TGTGCCAGCAGCGTACCACTTGGCCCCATAAGCACAGATACGCAGTATTTT.

This clonotype was recorded at least ten times. V is TRBV15 and J is TRBJ1-2; D not certain. Per the germline V gene, CDR1 is LNHNV and CDR2 is YYDKDF (reference sequence). This CDR3 is 16 amino acids long. Trimming pared 0 bases from V and 5 bases from J, leaving 16 bases between. The CDR3 nucleotides are TGTGCCACCAGCAGAGATCCGTTGGGAAATCAGTATGGCTACACCTTC. Its translation: CATSRDPLGNQYGYTF. Variable domain in full (rest from reference TRBV15 and TRBJ1-2): DAMVIQNPRYQVTQFGKPVTLSCSQTLNHNVMYWYQQKSSQAPKLLFHYYDKDFNNEADTPDNFQSRRPNTSFCFLDIRSPGLGDTAMYLCATSRDPLGNQYGYTFGSGTRLTVV.

This clonotype was counted at least ten times. The rearrangement joins TRBV9 to TRBJ2-2; 9 nucleotides match TRBD2. CDR1 is SGDLS and CDR2 is YYNGEE in the germline V gene. Trimming removed 0 bases from V and 4 bases from J; junction bases left unmatched: 4. CDR3 length: 16 amino acids. CDR3 sequence reads: CASSVAMRGGTGELFF. For the CDR3, the DNA is TGTGCCAGCAGCGTAGCTATGCGGGGGGGCACCGGGGAGCTGTTTTTT.

The rearrangement joins TRBV9 to TRBJ2-3; TRBD2 might be the D (6 bases). V lost 4 bases, J lost 2 bases, and 14 bases lay in between. The CDR3 loop spans 15 amino acids. The germline gives CDR1 SGDLS, CDR2 YYNGEE. The CDR3 DNA is TGTGCCAGCAGCCCCACGGGGGTAGCCACAGATACGCAGTATTTT. This translates into CASSPTGVATDTQYF.

This clonotype was seen many times. V and J are TRBV2 and TRBJ1-2, with D unclear. Per the germline V gene, CDR1 is SNHLY and CDR2 is FYNNEI. This CDR3 contains 13 residues. V lost 1 base to trimming and J lost 5 bases, with 8 bases between them. The CDR3 coding sequence is TGTGCCAGCAGTGAAGTTGGCGTTTATGGCTACACCTTC. The encoded protein is CASSEVGVYGYTF.

This clonotype occurred a few times. This chain joins TRBV7-6 and TRBJ2-1; TRBD2 matches at 16 bases. The V and J ends lost 3 bases and 1 base, in that order; junction bases with no gene match: 6. Per the germline V gene, CDR1 is SGHVS and CDR2 is FNYEAQ. This CDR3 region has 19 residues. As DNA, the CDR3 is TGTGCCAGCAGCTTCAGCCCGGGACTAGCGGGAGGGTCCTACAATGAGCAGTTCTTC. Translation: CASSFSPGLAGGSYNEQFF. The full variable domain, rest sourced from reference TRBV7-6 and TRBJ2-1, is GAGVSQSPRYKVTKRGQDVALRCDPISGHVSLYWYRQALGQGPEFLTYFNYEAQQDKSGLPNDRFSAERPEGSISTLTIQRTEQRDSAMYRCASSFSPGLAGGSYNEQFFGPGTRLTVL.

This clonotype was seen at least ten times. This chain links TRBV7-2 with TRBJ2-1, with D tentatively TRBD1 or TRBD2 (5 bases each). V lost 0 bases and J lost 4, with 13 bases in between. The CDR3 is 16 residues long. The germline V gene has CDR1 SGHTA and CDR2 FQGNSA. DNA for the CDR3: TGTGCCAGCAGCTTAGCCGGGACCCACATTTACAATGAGCAGTTCTTC. It translates to CASSLAGTHIYNEQFF.